The TCR beta chain described here comes from a study of control samples from healthy donors and cancer patients. Some clones are missing from TCRdb's copy, which holds only in-frame ones; the method was immunoSEQ multiplex PCR. Here the sample spans tens of thousands of clones, around 90% being singletons. The CDR3 is 13 residues long. CDR1 is MNHEY, CDR2 SVGAGI, per germline. V was cut by 4 bases and J by 8 bases, with 14 bases left in between. Sequencing used blood. The sequence was obtained from a woman in her seventies in good health. The chain joins TRBV6-5 to TRBJ1-2; D gene uncertain. CDR3 region: CASSSQSVSGYTF. The CDR3, as DNA: TGTGCCAGCAGTTCCCAATCTGTTTCGGGCTACACCTTC.